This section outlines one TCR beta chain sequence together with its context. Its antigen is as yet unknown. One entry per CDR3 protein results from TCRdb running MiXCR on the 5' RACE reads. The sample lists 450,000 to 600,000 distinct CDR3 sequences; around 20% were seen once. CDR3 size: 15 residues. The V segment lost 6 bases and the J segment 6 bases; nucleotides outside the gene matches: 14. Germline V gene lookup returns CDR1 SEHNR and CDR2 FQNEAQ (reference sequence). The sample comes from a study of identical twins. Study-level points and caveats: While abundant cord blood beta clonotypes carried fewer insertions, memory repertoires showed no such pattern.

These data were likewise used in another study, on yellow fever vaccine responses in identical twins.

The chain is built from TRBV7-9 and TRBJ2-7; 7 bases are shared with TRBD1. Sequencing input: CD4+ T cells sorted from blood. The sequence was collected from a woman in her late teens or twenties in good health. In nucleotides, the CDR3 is TGTGCCAGCAGAGCGATGTGGGACAGCCTCGGCGAGCAGTACTTC. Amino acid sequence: CASRAMWDSLGEQYF.